Listed here are 20 T cell receptor beta chains from one sample, sequenced in a study of blood T cell repertoires in COVID-19. Data came from immunoSEQ multiplex PCR; TCRdb stores just in-frame clones and leaves some out. The sample holds about 280,000 clones, roughly 80% seen once. The sample taken for sequencing was PBMCs or T cells enriched from blood (not recorded which). Receptors originate from a man aged 40-49 years who had been exposed to COVID-19.

The chain combines TRBV18 with TRBJ1-1; 9 bases map to TRBD1. V lost 6 bases to trimming and J lost 1 base; unmatched junction nucleotides: 3. The CDR3 length is 14 residues. Germline loops: CDR1 KGHSH, CDR2 LQKENI. The CDR3 DNA reads as TGTGCCAGCTCGCGGGGACAGGGGAACACTGAAGCTTTCTTT. It codes for CASSRGQGNTEAFF.

This clone turned up a few times. The chain is built from TRBV28 and TRBJ1-2; the match to TRBD1 covers 9 bases. The CDR3 length is 15 residues. The germline V gene has CDR1 MDHEN and CDR2 SYDVKM. V trimming: 2 bases; J trimming: 4 bases; junction bases outside the gene matches: 5. The CDR3 sequence: CASSLGDRALYGYTF. In DNA form, the CDR3 reads TGTGCCAGCAGTTTAGGGGACAGGGCCCTCTATGGCTACACCTTC.

J is TRBJ2-7 and V is TRBV24-1; 10 bases line up with TRBD2. The CDR3 sequence is 17 residues long. The germline V gene encodes CDR1 KGHDR and CDR2 SFDVKD. The V gene end was trimmed by 4 bases and the J gene end by 1 base; junction bases not matched to a gene: 9. In DNA, the CDR3 is TGTGCCACCAGTGAACCTAGCGGGAGATATGGATCCTACGAGCAGTACTTC. Its translation: CATSEPSGRYGSYEQYF.

J is TRBJ2-7 and V is TRBV3-1 (or the pseudogene TRBV3-2); D not resolved. Germline V lookup: CDR1 LGHDT, CDR2 YNNKEL (reference sequence). Trimming stripped 2 bases from V and 6 bases from J, with 8 bases between. This CDR3 contains 12 residues. The CDR3 here is CASSQIFSEQYF. The CDR3 region has the DNA TGTGCCAGCAGCCAAATCTTTTCCGAGCAGTACTTC.

This clone was seen a handful of times. The V gene is TRBV7-3, the J gene TRBJ1-1; 8 bases match TRBD1. V lost 5 bases, J lost 1 base, and 6 bases stayed unmatched. The CDR3 runs 15 residues. Germline values: CDR1 SGHTA, CDR2 FQGTGA. The CDR3 DNA sequence: TGTGCCAGCAGCCTACAGGGGGTGGGGAACACTGAAGCTTTCTTT. This translates into CASSLQGVGNTEAFF.

This clone was seen a single time. The chain joins TRBV7-8 to TRBJ1-2; D call uncertain. This CDR3 is 13 amino acids long. CDR1 is SGHVS, CDR2 FQNEAQ, per germline. Trimming pared 1 base from V and 3 bases from J, leaving 6 bases between. CDR3 coding DNA: TGTGCCAGCAGCTTAGACGGAGACTATGGCTACACCTTC. Its protein is CASSLDGDYGYTF.

The DNA of the CDR3 is TGTGCCAGCAGGACAGAAAACACCGGGGAGCTGTTTTTT. This translates into CASRTENTGELFF. V and J are TRBV2 and TRBJ2-2; a possible D gene is TRBD1 (5 bases). Germline loops: CDR1 SNHLY, CDR2 FYNNEI. Deletions cut 6 bases from V and 2 bases from J, with 7 bases between. The CDR3 length is 13 residues.

Concerning this clone: The sample carries other DNA sequences with the same CDR3. This chain uses TRBV18 with TRBJ1-1, with a tentative D call TRBD1 (5 bases). Germline loops: CDR1 KGHSH, CDR2 LQKENI. V lost 3 bases to trimming and J lost 1 base, with 6 bases between them. The CDR3 is 13 amino acids. CDR3: CASSPGQNTEAFF. Here the CDR3 DNA reads TGTGCCAGCTCACCCGGACAGAACACTGAAGCTTTCTTT.

The chain couples TRBV23-1 to TRBJ1-2; possibly TRBD1 for D (6 bases). TRBV23-1 is assigned to the ORF class and has an uncertain function. The CDR3 extends over 16 amino acids. The germline V and J ends were trimmed by 4 bases and 4 bases, with 19 bases remaining between them. The CDR3: CASSRPGVGEGYGYTF. The CDR3 DNA follows: TGCGCCAGCAGTCGACCAGGGGTTGGGGAGGGCTATGGCTACACCTTC.

Concerning this clone itself: The junction differs from germline at one of its ends, possibly a read error. The CDR3 nucleotides are TGTGCCACCAGCCGGGACAGCACCGGGGAGCTGTTTTTT. It translates to CATSRDSTGELFF. J is TRBJ2-2 and V is TRBV7-3; 7 nucleotides match TRBD1. The length of the CDR3 is 13 residues. From germline, CDR1 is SGHTA and CDR2 FQGTGA.

The V gene is TRBV12-5, the J gene TRBJ2-2; D possibly corresponds to TRBD2 (5 bases). In germline, CDR1 is LGHNT, CDR2 FRNRAP. This CDR3 comprises 15 residues. V shed 0 bases and J shed 5 bases, with 10 bases lying between them. The CDR3 is CASGLVLVGTGELFF. For the CDR3, the DNA is TGTGCTAGTGGTTTGGTACTAGTGGGGACCGGGGAGCTGTTTTTT.

The rearrangement uses TRBV6-1 and TRBJ1-2, with TRBD1 matching 8 bases. The CDR3 runs to 15 residues. Germline trimming cut 2 bases from V and 4 bases from J; bases unmatched to any gene: 6. The germline gives CDR1 MNHNS, CDR2 SASEGT. Here the CDR3 DNA reads TGTGCCAGCAGTGAATCTGGCAGGGGGCCCTATGGCTACACCTTC. The encoded protein is CASSESGRGPYGYTF.

The genes are TRBV28 and TRBJ1-1; a weak D match, TRBD1 (5 bases). CDR1 and CDR2 from the germline V gene are MDHEN and SYDVKM. Deletions cut 6 bases from V and 4 bases from J, with 12 bases between. This CDR3 region has 13 residues. CDR3 amino acids: CASRPGGGTEAFF. The CDR3 DNA sequence: TGTGCCAGCAGACCCGGGGGGGGCACTGAAGCTTTCTTT.

The rearrangement joins TRBV5-4 to TRBJ2-6; no definite D call. Per germline, CDR1 SGHNT and CDR2 YYREEE (reference sequence). The CDR3 is 16 amino acids. The ends were cut back, 5 bases at V and 0 bases at J, with 12 bases in the middle. CDR3 bases: TGTGCCAGCAGTCCGCTAGTCGCCTCTGGGGCCAACGTCCTGACTTTC. Translated: CASSPLVASGANVLTF.

The chain couples TRBV27 to TRBJ1-5, with a weak D call TRBD1 (5 bases). Germline V gene data show CDR1 as MNHEY and CDR2 as SMNVEV (reference sequence). The length of the CDR3 is 14 residues. V lost 0 bases, J lost 2 bases, and 5 bases lay in between. CDR3: CASSLSTGNQPQHF. CDR3 in DNA: TGTGCCAGCAGTTTATCGACAGGCAATCAGCCCCAGCATTTT.

The chain combines TRBV11-2 with TRBJ1-3; a weak D match, TRBD1 (5 bases). V dropped 5 bases and J dropped 0 bases, with 11 bases sitting between them. Looked up from germline, CDR1 is SGHAT and CDR2 is FQNNGV. This CDR3 has 15 amino acids. CDR3 coding DNA: TGTGCCAGCAGCCTTTTCCAGGGCTCTGGAAACACCATATATTTT. Its translation: CASSLFQGSGNTIYF.

This clone was seen many times. This chain joins TRBV6-5 and TRBJ1-2; weak D call: TRBD1 (6 bases). The V end lost 5 bases, the J end lost 8 bases, and 9 bases lay between the germline ends. The V gene's germline CDR1 is MNHEY and CDR2 SVGAGI. The CDR3 is 11 residues long. The CDR3 is CASSTGRGYTF. CDR3 nucleotides: TGTGCCAGCAGTACAGGGCGAGGCTACACCTTC.

This clone was counted between two and nine times. The chain employs TRBV12-3 or TRBV12-4 and TRBJ2-5; 7 bases are a match to TRBD2. The trim removed 6 bases at V and 5 bases at J, leaving 6 bases unmatched. This CDR3 spans 13 amino acids. The CDR3 bases are TGTGCCAGCAGCAACGGACTAGTCGAGACCCAGTACTTC. Its translation: CASSNGLVETQYF.

This chain links TRBV6-5 with TRBJ2-7; 10 bases are a match to TRBD2. The junction had 8 bases not matched to a gene; V was cut back by 6 bases and J by 6 bases. CDR3 length: 14 amino acids. CDR1 MNHEY and CDR2 SVGAGI come from the germline V gene. CDR3 DNA sequence: TGTGCCAGCAGCCCGATAGCGGGAGGTGTCGAGCAGTACTTC. Amino acids: CASSPIAGGVEQYF.

The rearrangement joins TRBV5-1 to TRBJ2-5; 8 nucleotides agree with TRBD1. The V segment lost 4 bases and the J segment 9 bases; nucleotides outside the gene matches: 8. This CDR3 contains 13 residues. Per germline, CDR1 SGHRS and CDR2 YFSETQ. CDR3 nucleotide sequence: TGCGCCAGCAGCCCATACAGGGGGGTAGCCCAGTACTTC. Its translation: CASSPYRGVAQYF.